This TCR beta chain was captured in a study of T cell repertoires in cytomegalovirus infection. This clonotype was seen more than once but under ten times. Antigen: not known. Trimming left V 5 bases short and J 7 bases short, with 20 bases between. The germline CDR1 and CDR2 sequences are SGHTA and FQGNSA. The CDR3 has 15 amino acids. A single record per CDR3 protein comes from TCRdb applying MiXCR to the reads. This table has just under 500,000 distinct CDR3 sequences, roughly a third appearing once. This rearrangement joins TRBV7-2 to TRBJ1-2, with a weak D call TRBD1 (6 bases). This receptor was taken from a human donor in good health (CMV status not recorded). Some clones in this sample may be carry-over from other donors' samples. The source material was cultured PBMCs, sampled from culture after CMV antigen stimulation. The CDR3 here is CASSARQVRGSGYTF. DNA of the CDR3: TGTGCCAGCAGCGCAAGACAGGTCAGGGGCTCTGGCTACACCTTC.